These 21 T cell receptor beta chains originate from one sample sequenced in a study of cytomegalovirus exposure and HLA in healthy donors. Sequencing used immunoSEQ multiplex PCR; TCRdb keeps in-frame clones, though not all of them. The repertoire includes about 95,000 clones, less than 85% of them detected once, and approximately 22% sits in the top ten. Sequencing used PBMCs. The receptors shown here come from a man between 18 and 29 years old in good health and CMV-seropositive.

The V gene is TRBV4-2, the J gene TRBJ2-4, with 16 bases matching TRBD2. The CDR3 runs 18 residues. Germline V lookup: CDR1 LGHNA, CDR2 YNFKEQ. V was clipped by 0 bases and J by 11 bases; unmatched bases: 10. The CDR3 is CASSQDWGLAGGQKLQYF. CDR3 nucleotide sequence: TGTGCCAGCAGCCAAGATTGGGGACTAGCGGGAGGGCAGAAGCTTCAGTACTTC.

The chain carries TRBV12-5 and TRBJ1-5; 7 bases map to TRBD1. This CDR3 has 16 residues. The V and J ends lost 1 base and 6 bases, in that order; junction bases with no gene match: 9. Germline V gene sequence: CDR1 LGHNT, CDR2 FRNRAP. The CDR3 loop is CASGLDSQGTGQPQHF. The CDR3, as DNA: TGTGCTAGTGGTTTGGACTCACAGGGGACGGGTCAGCCCCAGCATTTT.

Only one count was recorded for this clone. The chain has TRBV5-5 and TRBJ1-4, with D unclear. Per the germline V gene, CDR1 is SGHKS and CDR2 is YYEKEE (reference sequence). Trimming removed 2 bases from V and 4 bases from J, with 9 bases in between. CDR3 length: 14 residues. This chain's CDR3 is CASSFGRVNEKLFF. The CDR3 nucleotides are TGTGCCAGCAGCTTTGGTCGGGTTAATGAAAAACTGTTTTTT.

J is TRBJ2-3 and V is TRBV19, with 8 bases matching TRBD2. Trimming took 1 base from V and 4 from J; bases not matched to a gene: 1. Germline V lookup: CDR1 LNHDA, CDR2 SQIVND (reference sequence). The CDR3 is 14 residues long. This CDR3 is CASSIAGGADTQYF. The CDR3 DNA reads TGTGCCAGTAGTATAGCGGGAGGGGCAGATACGCAGTATTTT.

The CDR3 loop is CSVAQTGGFDIQYF. The CDR3 DNA follows: TGCAGCGTAGCTCAGACAGGGGGGTTTGACATTCAGTACTTC. V is TRBV29-1 and J is TRBJ2-4; 9 bases line up with TRBD1. The germline gives CDR1 SQVTM, CDR2 ANQGSEA. CDR3 length equals 14 residues. V was clipped by 6 bases and J by 8 bases; unmatched bases: 11.

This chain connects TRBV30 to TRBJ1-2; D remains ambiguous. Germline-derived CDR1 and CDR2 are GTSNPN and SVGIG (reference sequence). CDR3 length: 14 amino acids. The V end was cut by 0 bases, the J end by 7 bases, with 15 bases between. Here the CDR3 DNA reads TGTGCCTGGAGTGTAGGAGGAAGGGTAGGTGGCTACACCTTC. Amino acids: CAWSVGGRVGGYTF.

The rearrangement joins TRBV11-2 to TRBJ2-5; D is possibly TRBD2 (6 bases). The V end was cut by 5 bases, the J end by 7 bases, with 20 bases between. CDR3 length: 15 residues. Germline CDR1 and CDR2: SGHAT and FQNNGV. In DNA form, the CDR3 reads TGTGCCAGCAGCCACTCGGACTACCAACGGGGGACCCAGTACTTC. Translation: CASSHSDYQRGTQYF.

The CDR3 is CASSVVAGDYNEQFF. The CDR3 nucleotides read TGTGCCAGCAGCGTGGTAGCGGGAGACTACAATGAGCAGTTCTTC. This chain joins TRBV9 and TRBJ2-1; 9 positions match TRBD2. V was clipped by 2 bases and J by 3 bases; unmatched bases: 3. This CDR3 has 15 amino acids. The V gene's germline CDR1 is SGDLS and CDR2 YYNGEE. The variable domain in full, completed from reference TRBV9 and TRBJ2-1, reads DSGVTQTPKHLITATGQRVTLRCSPRSGDLSVYWYQQSLDQGLQFLIQYYNGEERAKGNILERFSAQQFPDLHSELNLSSLELGDSALYFCASSVVAGDYNEQFFGPGTRLTVL.

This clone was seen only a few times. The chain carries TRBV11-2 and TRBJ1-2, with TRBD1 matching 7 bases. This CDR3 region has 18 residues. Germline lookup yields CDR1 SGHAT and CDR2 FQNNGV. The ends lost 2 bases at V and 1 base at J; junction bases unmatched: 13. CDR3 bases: TGTGCCAGCAGCTTAATTACTTCCGGGACAGCCCTTAACTATGGCTACACCTTC. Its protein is CASSLITSGTALNYGYTF.

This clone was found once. The CDR3 loop is CASRGTYSYEQYF. Written as DNA, the CDR3 is TGTGCCAGCAGAGGGACTTACTCCTACGAGCAGTACTTC. J is TRBJ2-7 and V is TRBV28, with D possibly TRBD2 on 6 matching bases. CDR3 length: 13 residues. Germline CDR1 reads MDHEN; CDR2 reads SYDVKM. V was clipped by 6 bases and J by 0 bases, with 9 bases between them.

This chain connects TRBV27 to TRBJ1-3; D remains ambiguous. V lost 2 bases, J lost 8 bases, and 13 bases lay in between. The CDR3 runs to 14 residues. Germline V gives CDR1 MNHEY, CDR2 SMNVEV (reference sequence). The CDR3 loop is CASSLAGNADTIYF. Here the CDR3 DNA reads TGTGCCAGCAGTTTAGCGGGAAATGCGGACACCATATATTTT.

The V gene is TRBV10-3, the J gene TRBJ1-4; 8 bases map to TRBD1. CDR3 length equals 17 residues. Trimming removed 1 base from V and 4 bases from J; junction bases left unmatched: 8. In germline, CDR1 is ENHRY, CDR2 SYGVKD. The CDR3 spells CAISEYSPGQGNEKLFF. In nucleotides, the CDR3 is TGTGCCATCAGTGAGTACTCGCCCGGACAGGGTAATGAAAAACTGTTTTTT.

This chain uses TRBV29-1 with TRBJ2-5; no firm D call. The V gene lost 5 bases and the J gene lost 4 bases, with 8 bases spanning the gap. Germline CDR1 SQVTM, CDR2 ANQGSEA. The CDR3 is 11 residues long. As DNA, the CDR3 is TGCAGCGTTTTAACAGTAGAGACCCAGTACTTC. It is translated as CSVLTVETQYF.

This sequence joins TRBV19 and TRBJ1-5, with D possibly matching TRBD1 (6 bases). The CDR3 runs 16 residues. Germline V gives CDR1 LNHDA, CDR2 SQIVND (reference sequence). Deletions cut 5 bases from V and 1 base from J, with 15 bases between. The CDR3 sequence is CASSSLRGASNQPQHF. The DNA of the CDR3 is TGTGCCAGTAGTTCCCTCCGGGGGGCGAGCAATCAGCCCCAGCATTTT.

CDR3 nucleotide sequence: TGTGCCAGCAGTTACTACACTCGACAGGGTAATTGGGGCTACACCTTC. This codes for CASSYYTRQGNWGYTF. The chain combines TRBV6-6 with TRBJ1-2, with 7 nucleotides matching TRBD1. In germline, CDR1 is MNHNY, CDR2 SVGAGI (reference sequence). The junction had 13 bases not matched to a gene; V was cut back by 1 base and J by 8 bases. The CDR3 covers 16 residues.

The CDR3, as DNA: TGTGCCAGCAGCCCCCTGCCCGGGACAGTAAACGAAGCTTTCTTT. Translating gives CASSPLPGTVNEAFF. The chain joins TRBV5-6 to TRBJ1-1; 7 nucleotides align to TRBD1. This CDR3 spans 15 amino acids. Germline lookup yields CDR1 SGHDT and CDR2 YYEEEE. With 4 bases clipped from V and 8 bases from J, the junction kept 14 bases outside the gene matches.

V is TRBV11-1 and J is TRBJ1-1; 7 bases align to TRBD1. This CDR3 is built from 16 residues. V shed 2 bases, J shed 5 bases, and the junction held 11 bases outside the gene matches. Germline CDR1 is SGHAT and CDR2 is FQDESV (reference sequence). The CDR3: CASSLPRATGDTEAFF. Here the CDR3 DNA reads TGTGCCAGCAGCTTACCCCGCGCTACAGGGGATACTGAAGCTTTCTTT.

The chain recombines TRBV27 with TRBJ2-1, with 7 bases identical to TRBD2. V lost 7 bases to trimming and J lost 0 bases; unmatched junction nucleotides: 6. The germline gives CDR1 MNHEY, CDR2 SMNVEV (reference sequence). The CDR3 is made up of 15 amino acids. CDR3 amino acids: CASTSGGSSYNEQFF. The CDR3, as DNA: TGTGCCAGCACTAGCGGAGGAAGCTCCTACAATGAGCAGTTCTTC.

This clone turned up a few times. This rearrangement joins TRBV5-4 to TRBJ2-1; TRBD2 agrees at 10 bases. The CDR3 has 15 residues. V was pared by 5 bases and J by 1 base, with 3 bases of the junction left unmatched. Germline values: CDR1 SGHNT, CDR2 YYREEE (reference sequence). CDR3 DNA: TGTGCCAGCAGTTCGGGACTAGCGTCCTACAATGAGCAGTTCTTC. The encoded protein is CASSSGLASYNEQFF. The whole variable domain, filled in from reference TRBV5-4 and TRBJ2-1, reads ETGVTQSPTHLIKTRGQQVTLRCSSQSGHNTVSWYQQALGQGPQFIFQYYREEENGRGNFPPRFSGLQFPNYSSELNVNALELDDSALYLCASSSGLASYNEQFFGPGTRLTVL.

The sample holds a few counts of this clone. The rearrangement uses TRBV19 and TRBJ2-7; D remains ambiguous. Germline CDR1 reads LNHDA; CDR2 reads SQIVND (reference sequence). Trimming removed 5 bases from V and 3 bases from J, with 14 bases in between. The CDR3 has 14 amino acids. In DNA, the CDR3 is TGTGCCAGTAGTGTCGGTCCGGGTTACTACGAGCAGTACTTC. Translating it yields CASSVGPGYYEQYF. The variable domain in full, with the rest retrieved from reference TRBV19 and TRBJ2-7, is DGGITQSPKYLFRKEGQNVTLSCEQNLNHDAMYWYRQDPGQGLRLIYYSQIVNDFQKGDIAEGYSVSREKKESFPLTVTSAQKNPTAFYLCASSVGPGYYEQYFGPGTRLTVT.

CDR3: CASSEISRTDYEQYF. The DNA for the CDR3 is TGTGCCAGCAGTGAAATTAGTCGGACAGACTACGAGCAGTACTTC. V usage is TRBV2 and J usage is TRBJ2-7, with D tentatively TRBD1 (6 bases). This CDR3 comprises 15 residues. Germline V CDR1 and CDR2: SNHLY, FYNNEI. The ends were cut back, 2 bases at V and 3 bases at J, with 14 bases in the middle.